The source of this TCR beta chain is a study of T cell responses to AZD1222 COVID-19 vaccine. The method was immunoSEQ multiplex PCR; TCRdb's version includes in-frame clones alone and lacks a portion of them. The sample holds some 170,000 clones, 85% to 95% seen once. V dropped 3 bases and J dropped 0 bases, with 9 bases sitting between them. CDR1 LNHDA and CDR2 SQIVND come from the germline V gene (reference sequence). This CDR3 spans 15 amino acids. Sequences were derived from peripheral blood, sampled on day 0 of AZD1222 vaccination. This clonotype was obtained from an adult in good health. The rearrangement joins TRBV19 to TRBJ1-5; no reliable D call. The chain's CDR3 is CASSIHVNSNQPQHF. CDR3 nucleotides: TGTGCCAGTAGTATTCACGTCAATAGCAATCAGCCCCAGCATTTT.